These T cell receptor beta chains were read from a single sample in a study of blood T cell repertoires in COVID-19. Assay used: immunoSEQ multiplex PCR; TCRdb lists only in-frame clones, some missing. This table has approximately 120,000 clones, more than 75% appearing once. Material: peripheral blood. The receptor source for this set is a human donor in a cohort sampled during active COVID-19. Both conserved end residues are part of each CDR3. Each record gives: D gene, clone size, V gene, J gene, CDR3 protein, CDR3 DNA. D genes are given only for firm matches. Not every row has a clone size; where given, it reads once, few, many or a size class.

d_gene: TRBD1
abundance: NA
v_gene: TRBV19
j_gene: TRBJ1-4
CDR3aa: CASSTGTGFEKLFF
CDR3nt: TGTGCCAGTAGTACCGGGACAGGGTTCGAAAAACTGTTTTTT

d_gene: TRBD2
abundance: NA
v_gene: TRBV28
j_gene: TRBJ2-1
CDR3aa: CASSPYQGGYNDEQFF
CDR3nt: TGTGCCAGCAGCCCTTACCAGGGAGGGTATAACGATGAGCAGTTCTTC

d_gene: TRBD1
abundance: NA
v_gene: TRBV28
j_gene: TRBJ2-7
CDR3aa: CASSPYSRGSEQYF
CDR3nt: TGTGCCAGCAGTCCGTACTCCAGGGGGTCCGAGCAGTACTTC

d_gene: NA
abundance: NA
v_gene: TRBV27
j_gene: TRBJ1-6
CDR3aa: CASSFIQSSYNSPLHF
CDR3nt: TGTGCCAGCAGTTTTATACAGAGCTCCTATAATTCACCCCTCCACTTT

d_gene: NA
abundance: once
v_gene: TRBV5-4
j_gene: TRBJ1-2
CDR3aa: CASSLERGYGYTF
CDR3nt: TGTGCCAGCAGCTTGGAGCGGGGATATGGCTACACCTTC

d_gene: TRBD2
abundance: NA
v_gene: TRBV20-1
j_gene: TRBJ2-1
CDR3aa: CSASKREEQFF
CDR3nt: TGCAGTGCTAGTAAGCGGGAGGAGCAGTTCTTC

d_gene: NA
abundance: NA
v_gene: TRBV11-2
j_gene: TRBJ2-3
CDR3aa: CASSPHGRRVSGTDTQYF
CDR3nt: TGTGCCAGCAGCCCCCACGGCAGGCGAGTATCCGGCACAGATACGCAGTATTTT

d_gene: TRBD1
abundance: NA
v_gene: TRBV2
j_gene: TRBJ1-2
CDR3aa: CAILRDRGTYGYTF
CDR3nt: TGTGCCATTCTCCGGGACAGGGGAACTTATGGCTACACCTTC

d_gene: TRBD2
abundance: NA
v_gene: TRBV2
j_gene: TRBJ2-4
CDR3aa: CASSGAGGKNIQYF
CDR3nt: TGTGCCAGCAGTGGCGCGGGGGGCAAAAACATTCAGTACTTC

d_gene: TRBD2
abundance: NA
v_gene: TRBV9
j_gene: TRBJ2-2
CDR3aa: CASSPRGRVGTGELFF
CDR3nt: TGTGCCAGCAGCCCACGGGGGAGGGTGGGCACCGGGGAGCTGTTTTTT

d_gene: TRBD1
abundance: NA
v_gene: TRBV19
j_gene: TRBJ1-4
CDR3aa: CASSTAGTGDEKLFF
CDR3nt: TGTGCCAGTAGTACAGCCGGGACAGGGGATGAAAAACTGTTTTTT

d_gene: NA
abundance: NA
v_gene: TRBV6-5
j_gene: TRBJ1-1
CDR3aa: CASSPGMNTEAFF
CDR3nt: TGTGCCAGCTCCCCAGGGATGAACACTGAAGCTTTCTTT

d_gene: NA
abundance: NA
v_gene: TRBV5-1
j_gene: TRBJ2-5
CDR3aa: CASSLGDFQETQYF
CDR3nt: TGCGCCAGCAGCTTGGGGGACTTCCAAGAGACCCAGTACTTC

d_gene: TRBD2
abundance: many
v_gene: TRBV5-4
j_gene: TRBJ2-1
CDR3aa: CASSPLAGGPKTYNEQFF
CDR3nt: TGTGCCAGCAGCCCACTAGCGGGGGGACCTAAAACCTACAATGAGCAGTTCTTC

d_gene: TRBD2
abundance: NA
v_gene: TRBV4-1
j_gene: TRBJ2-5
CDR3aa: CASSQGLAGRETQYF
CDR3nt: TGCGCCAGCAGCCAAGGACTAGCGGGGCGGGAGACCCAGTACTTC

d_gene: NA
abundance: NA
v_gene: TRBV15
j_gene: TRBJ1-2
CDR3aa: CATSKGGGANYGYTF
CDR3nt: TGTGCCACCAGCAAGGGGGGGGGCGCGAACTATGGCTACACCTTC

d_gene: NA
abundance: NA
v_gene: TRBV5-8
j_gene: TRBJ1-1
CDR3aa: CASSLLGRGAEAFF
CDR3nt: TGTGCCAGCAGCTTGCTGGGCAGGGGAGCTGAAGCTTTCTTT

d_gene: TRBD2
abundance: NA
v_gene: TRBV6-2/TRBV6-3
j_gene: TRBJ2-2
CDR3aa: CASSVRGGLGGELFF
CDR3nt: TGTGCCAGCAGTGTCCGGGGGGGACTCGGCGGGGAGCTGTTTTTT

d_gene: NA
abundance: few
v_gene: TRBV29-1
j_gene: TRBJ2-7
CDR3aa: CSAWANYEQYF
CDR3nt: TGCAGCGCCTGGGCTAACTACGAGCAGTACTTC

d_gene: TRBD1
abundance: NA
v_gene: TRBV4-1
j_gene: TRBJ2-1
CDR3aa: CASSLMTGDYNEQFF
CDR3nt: TGCGCCAGCAGCCTCATGACAGGGGACTACAATGAGCAGTTCTTC

d_gene: TRBD1
abundance: once
v_gene: TRBV5-1
j_gene: TRBJ1-2
CDR3aa: CASSSGGEPYGYTF
CDR3nt: TGCGCCAGCAGCTCAGGGGGCGAGCCCTATGGCTACACCTTC

d_gene: TRBD2
abundance: NA
v_gene: TRBV9
j_gene: TRBJ2-3
CDR3aa: CASSVGNSGGADTQYF
CDR3nt: TGTGCCAGCAGCGTAGGAAATAGCGGGGGGGCTGATACGCAGTATTTT

d_gene: NA
abundance: NA
v_gene: TRBV2
j_gene: TRBJ1-4
CDR3aa: CASSDRGSSVKKLFF
CDR3nt: TGTGCCAGCAGTGATAGGGGTTCCTCCGTTAAAAAACTGTTTTTT

d_gene: TRBD1
abundance: NA
v_gene: TRBV6-5
j_gene: TRBJ1-6
CDR3aa: CASRGTGAYNSPLHF
CDR3nt: TGTGCCAGCAGGGGGACAGGGGCCTATAATTCACCCCTCCACTTT

d_gene: TRBD2
abundance: NA
v_gene: TRBV2
j_gene: TRBJ2-1
CDR3aa: CASSVQAGNYNEQFF
CDR3nt: TGTGCCAGCAGTGTTCAAGCGGGGAATTACAATGAGCAGTTCTTC

d_gene: TRBD2
abundance: NA
v_gene: TRBV11-2
j_gene: TRBJ2-3
CDR3aa: CASSPKRGSGGMDTQYF
CDR3nt: TGTGCCAGCAGCCCCAAAAGGGGGAGCGGGGGGATGGATACGCAGTATTTT

d_gene: NA
abundance: once
v_gene: TRBV7-6
j_gene: TRBJ2-2
CDR3aa: CASSRGSNTGELFF
CDR3nt: TGTGCCAGCAGCCGGGGAAGCAACACCGGGGAGCTGTTTTTT

d_gene: TRBD1
abundance: NA
v_gene: TRBV4-1
j_gene: TRBJ2-1
CDR3aa: CASSQGSNRGYYNEQFF
CDR3nt: TGCGCCAGCAGCCAAGGTTCGAACAGGGGTTATTACAATGAGCAGTTCTTC

d_gene: NA
abundance: NA
v_gene: TRBV6-4
j_gene: TRBJ1-1
CDR3aa: CASSENAGDHTEAFF
CDR3nt: TGTGCCAGCAGTGAAAACGCAGGGGACCACACTGAAGCTTTCTTT

d_gene: NA
abundance: NA
v_gene: TRBV9
j_gene: TRBJ1-3
CDR3aa: CASSVQGESGNTIYF
CDR3nt: TGTGCCAGCAGCGTGCAAGGAGAATCTGGAAACACCATATATTTT

d_gene: NA
abundance: NA
v_gene: TRBV5-1
j_gene: TRBJ1-2
CDR3aa: CASSDQGFYTF
CDR3nt: TGCGCCAGCAGCGATCAGGGTTTCTACACCTTC

d_gene: TRBD1
abundance: few
v_gene: TRBV2
j_gene: TRBJ1-5
CDR3aa: CASKDRFSNQPQHF
CDR3nt: TGTGCCAGCAAGGACAGGTTTAGCAATCAGCCCCAGCATTTT

d_gene: NA
abundance: NA
v_gene: TRBV28
j_gene: TRBJ1-2
CDR3aa: CASSPIWGANYGYTF
CDR3nt: TGTGCCAGCAGTCCCATCTGGGGAGCTAACTATGGCTACACCTTC

d_gene: TRBD2
abundance: NA
v_gene: TRBV7-9
j_gene: TRBJ2-7
CDR3aa: CASSQRTSSASQYF
CDR3nt: TGTGCCAGCAGCCAGAGGACTAGTTCAGCCTCGCAGTACTTC

d_gene: TRBD2
abundance: NA
v_gene: TRBV28
j_gene: TRBJ2-3
CDR3aa: CASSETPLAAITDTQYF
CDR3nt: TGTGCCAGCAGCGAAACCCCACTAGCGGCCATCACAGATACGCAGTATTTT

d_gene: NA
abundance: NA
v_gene: TRBV19
j_gene: TRBJ2-7
CDR3aa: CASSIDRSRSYEQYF
CDR3nt: TGTGCCAGTAGTATAGATCGGAGCAGAAGCTACGAGCAGTACTTC

d_gene: NA
abundance: NA
v_gene: TRBV7-6
j_gene: TRBJ2-5
CDR3aa: CASSLQGQRETQYF
CDR3nt: TGTGCCAGCAGCTTACAGGGACAACGAGAGACCCAGTACTTC

d_gene: NA
abundance: NA
v_gene: TRBV15
j_gene: TRBJ1-4
CDR3aa: CATSRDSRGNEKLFF
CDR3nt: TGTGCCACCAGCAGAGATTCGAGAGGAAATGAAAAACTGTTTTTT

d_gene: NA
abundance: NA
v_gene: TRBV2
j_gene: TRBJ2-7
CDR3aa: CASSAVMAGSSYEQYF
CDR3nt: TGTGCCAGCAGTGCCGTCATGGCGGGGAGCTCCTACGAGCAGTACTTC

d_gene: TRBD1
abundance: NA
v_gene: TRBV5-4
j_gene: TRBJ1-2
CDR3aa: CASSSDRVPYGYTF
CDR3nt: TGTGCCAGCAGCTCCGACAGGGTACCCTATGGCTACACCTTC

d_gene: NA
abundance: NA
v_gene: TRBV30
j_gene: TRBJ1-1
CDR3aa: CAWFTGTFEAFF
CDR3nt: TGTGCCTGGTTCACAGGAACCTTTGAAGCTTTCTTT

d_gene: TRBD1
abundance: NA
v_gene: TRBV7-9
j_gene: TRBJ1-3
CDR3aa: CASSLGQGERNTIYF
CDR3nt: TGTGCCAGCAGCTTAGGACAGGGCGAACGAAACACCATATATTTT

d_gene: TRBD2
abundance: NA
v_gene: TRBV24-1
j_gene: TRBJ2-5
CDR3aa: CATSDLGTSGTLQETQYF
CDR3nt: TGTGCCACCAGTGATTTGGGGACTAGCGGGACCTTACAAGAGACCCAGTACTTC

d_gene: NA
abundance: NA
v_gene: TRBV7-6
j_gene: TRBJ2-1
CDR3aa: CASSLYPGIDEQFF
CDR3nt: TGTGCCAGCAGCTTATACCCAGGGATCGATGAGCAGTTCTTC

d_gene: NA
abundance: NA
v_gene: TRBV2
j_gene: TRBJ2-7
CDR3aa: CASSERRNTGQYF
CDR3nt: TGTGCCAGCAGTGAAAGGCGCAATACGGGGCAGTACTTC

d_gene: TRBD2
abundance: NA
v_gene: TRBV19
j_gene: TRBJ2-2
CDR3aa: CATPSGRAGELFF
CDR3nt: TGTGCCACTCCTAGCGGGAGAGCCGGGGAGCTGTTTTTT